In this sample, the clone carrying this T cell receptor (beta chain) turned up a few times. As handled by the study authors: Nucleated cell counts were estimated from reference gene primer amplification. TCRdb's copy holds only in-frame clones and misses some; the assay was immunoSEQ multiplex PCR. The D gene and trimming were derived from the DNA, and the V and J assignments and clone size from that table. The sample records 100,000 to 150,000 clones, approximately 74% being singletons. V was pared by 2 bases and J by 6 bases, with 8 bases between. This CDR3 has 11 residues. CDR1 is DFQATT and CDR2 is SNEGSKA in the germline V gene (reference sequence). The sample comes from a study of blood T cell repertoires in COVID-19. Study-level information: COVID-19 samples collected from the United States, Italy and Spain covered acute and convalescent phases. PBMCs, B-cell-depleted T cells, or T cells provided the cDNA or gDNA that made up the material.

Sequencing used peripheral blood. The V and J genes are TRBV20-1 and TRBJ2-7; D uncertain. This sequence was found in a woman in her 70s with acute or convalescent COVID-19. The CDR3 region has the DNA TGCAGTGCTAGATCCACGAGCGAGCAGTACTTC. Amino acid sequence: CSARSTSEQYF.